These 20 T cell receptor beta chains were sequenced from one sample in a study of regulatory T cells in long-lasting Graves disease. The TCR beta library used iRepertoire HTBI primers with Arm-PCR amplification of CDR3. Each CDR3 protein gets one entry after TCRdb re-called the multiplex PCR reads with MiXCR. The table has 400,000 or so distinct CDR3 sequences, around 22% seen once. As to time point: persistent/refractory GD, antithyroid drugs over 5 years with positive TRAb. The TCR library was made from RNA that had been extracted from PBMCs in TRIzol. Material: peripheral blood mononuclear cells (PBMCs), obtained when the disease was refractory, from a patient treated with antithyroid drugs. The source is a female donor with Graves disease.

This clonotype was observed at least ten times. J is TRBJ2-7 and V is TRBV12-3 or TRBV12-4, with D unclear. V was pared by 5 bases and J by 2 bases, with 13 bases between. The CDR3 is 14 residues long. The CDR3 DNA follows: TGTGCCAGCAGTCCCGAGGCAGGCCCCTACGAGCAGTACTTC. Translating gives CASSPEAGPYEQYF.

The chain joins TRBV5-1 to TRBJ1-2; D may be TRBD1 (5 bases). V lost 3 bases to trimming and J lost 5 bases, with 23 bases between them. Germline values: CDR1 SGHRS, CDR2 YFSETQ. This CDR3 region has 17 residues. Here the CDR3 reads CASSSPRDEGGGYGYTF. The CDR3 bases are TGCGCCAGCAGCTCACCCCGGGACGAGGGAGGAGGGTATGGCTACACCTTC. The variable domain in full, completed from reference TRBV5-1 and TRBJ1-2, reads KAGVTQTPRYLIKTRGQQVTLSCSPISGHRSVSWYQQTPGQGLQFLFEYFSETQRNKGNFPGRFSGRQFSNSRSEMNVSTLELGDSALYLCASSSPRDEGGGYGYTFGSGTRLTVV.

V and J are TRBV7-9 and TRBJ1-1; possible D gene TRBD1, 5 bases. The CDR3 contains 15 residues. Germline CDR1 SEHNR, CDR2 FQNEAQ (reference sequence). V gave up 5 bases and J gave up 3 bases, with 16 bases separating them. The CDR3 DNA is TGTGCCAGCAGCCGCTCCGGGACCGACGACACTGAAGCTTTCTTT. Translated, it gives CASSRSGTDDTEAFF.

This clonotype was found many times. The CDR3 region is CASSYMTGWPAQHF. The CDR3 region has the DNA TGTGCCAGCAGTTATATGACCGGGTGGCCAGCCCAGCATTTT. The V and J genes are TRBV6-5 and TRBJ1-5; no clear D. The CDR3 consists of 14 residues. Germline values: CDR1 MNHEY, CDR2 SVGAGI. The germline V and J ends were trimmed by 3 bases and 11 bases, with 17 bases remaining between them.

A note on this clonotype: Given the absence of the conserved phenylalanine or tryptophan at the CDR3 end, a read error is likely. This chain joins TRBV2 and TRBJ1-5, with 7 nucleotides matching TRBD1. V was pared by 4 bases and J by 0 bases, with 3 bases of the junction left unmatched. Germline loops: CDR1 SNHLY, CDR2 FYNNEI. This CDR3 spans 15 amino acids. CDR3 residues: CASSADRHSNQPQHL. The DNA of the CDR3 is TGTGCCAGCAGTGCGGACAGGCATAGCAATCAGCCCCAGCATCTT.

The chain employs TRBV6-2 or TRBV6-3 and TRBJ2-6; TRBD1 is a possible D gene (5 bases). The germline V gene encodes CDR1 MNHEY and CDR2 SVGEGT. The CDR3 loop spans 18 amino acids. Trimming took 3 bases from V and 1 from J, leaving 16 bases between them. The CDR3 DNA sequence: TGTGCCAGCAGTTATGAACAGGTTCTCCTATCTGGGGCCAACGTCCTGACTTTC. Amino acids: CASSYEQVLLSGANVLTF.

This clonotype was found many times. One junction end does not reproduce the germline sequence, and a read error may be involved. V is TRBV12-3 or TRBV12-4 and J is TRBJ1-2; TRBD1 is a possible D gene (6 bases). The CDR3 sequence is 13 residues long. CDR3 coding DNA: TGTGCCAGCAGCTTAGGGACAAACTATGGCTACACCTTC. This translates into CASSLGTNYGYTF.

This chain joins TRBV12-3 or TRBV12-4 and TRBJ1-6, with D possibly matching TRBD1 (5 bases). The CDR3 is 13 residues long. The V end was cut by 3 bases, the J end by 8 bases, with 8 bases between. CDR3: CASSFGRDSPLHF. The CDR3 DNA is TGTGCCAGCAGTTTCGGCAGGGATTCACCCCTCCACTTT.

This clonotype was counted between two and nine times. The chain uses TRBV27 and TRBJ2-7; possibly TRBD1 for D (6 bases). Trimming removed 3 bases from V and 1 base from J, with 13 bases in between. Germline loops: CDR1 MNHEY, CDR2 SMNVEV (reference sequence). The length of the CDR3 is 15 residues. The CDR3 sequence: CASSFGQGISYEQYF. The CDR3, as DNA: TGTGCCAGCAGTTTCGGGCAGGGGATTTCCTACGAGCAGTACTTC.

This clonotype was recorded a few times. The V and J genes are TRBV28 and TRBJ1-2; unclear D gene. V lost 2 bases and J lost 7, with 11 bases in between. This CDR3 is built from 13 residues. Germline V gives CDR1 MDHEN, CDR2 SYDVKM. CDR3 nucleotides: TGTGCCAGCAGTTTAAGGGCTCTGGCTGGCTACACCTTC. The encoded protein is CASSLRALAGYTF.

This clonotype was observed at least ten times. The chain carries TRBV2 and TRBJ2-1; D gene uncertain. This CDR3 is 11 amino acids long. The V and J ends lost 5 bases and 5 bases respectively, with 4 bases between them. Germline loops: CDR1 SNHLY, CDR2 FYNNEI. CDR3 sequence (DNA): TGTGCCAGCAGTTATGACAATGAGCAGTTCTTC. It specifies CASSYDNEQFF.

Concerning this clonotype: A much larger clone lies one base from this, so it may be a read error. V usage is TRBV29-1 and J usage is TRBJ2-7; no reliable D call. Germline-derived CDR1 and CDR2 are SQVTM and ANQGSEA. This CDR3 spans 12 amino acids. Here the CDR3 DNA reads TGCAACGTTGCGGTTGGGAACTACGAGCAGTACTTC. Amino acids: CNVAVGNYEQYF.

V gene TRBV29-1 combines with J gene TRBJ1-1, with D unclear. There are 9 residues in the CDR3. In germline, CDR1 is SQVTM, CDR2 ANQGSEA. Trimming took 3 bases from V and 11 from J, leaving 7 bases between them. CDR3 DNA sequence: TGCAGCGTTGACAGTTCCGCTTTCTTT. It is translated as CSVDSSAFF.

This rearrangement joins TRBV20-1 to TRBJ2-4; 9 bases are shared with TRBD2. The better agreement between TRBJ2-5 and the DNA end casts doubt on the J call. Germline CDR1 reads DFQATT; CDR2 reads SNEGSKA (reference sequence). The CDR3 runs to 14 residues. The CDR3 DNA sequence: TGCAGTGCTAGGGCTAGCGGGACTGTGGAGACCCAGTACTTC. It yields the protein CSARASGTVETQYF.

Many counts were recorded for this clonotype. This rearrangement joins TRBV2 to TRBJ2-4; TRBD1 or TRBD2 may be the D gene (5 bases each). The CDR3 contains 13 residues. Germline V CDR1 and CDR2: SNHLY, FYNNEI. V shed 5 bases and J shed 9 bases, with 14 bases lying between them. Written as DNA, the CDR3 is TGTGCCAGCAGTCCGACACCAGGGAGCATTCAGTACTTC. It codes for CASSPTPGSIQYF. Full variable domain (remainder filled in from reference TRBV2 and TRBJ2-4): EPEVTQTPSHQVTQMGQEVILRCVPISNHLYFYWYRQILGQKVEFLVSFYNNEISEKSEIFDDQFSVERPDGSNFTLKIRSTKLEDSAMYFCASSPTPGSIQYFGAGTRLSVL.

V usage is TRBV30 and J usage is TRBJ1-1, with 10 bases aligning to TRBD1. Per the germline V gene, CDR1 is GTSNPN and CDR2 is SVGIG (reference sequence). CDR3 size: 14 residues. Germline trimming cut 1 base from V and 11 bases from J; bases unmatched to any gene: 10. The CDR3 bases are TGTGCCTGGAGTGACCGGGACAGGGGTGACTACGCTTTCTTT. Amino acids: CAWSDRDRGDYAFF.

Ten or more counts support this clonotype. V is TRBV28 and J is TRBJ1-2; TRBD1 agrees at 9 bases. CDR3 length: 15 amino acids. V shed 2 bases, J shed 2 bases, and the junction held 3 bases outside the gene matches. Germline CDR1 is MDHEN and CDR2 is SYDVKM. The CDR3: CASSLTGQGNYGYTF. In DNA form, the CDR3 reads TGTGCCAGCAGTTTAACCGGACAGGGGAACTATGGCTACACCTTC.

CDR3 protein: CASSLRRGSVYTEAFF. The CDR3 bases are TGTGCCAGCAGTTTACGGCGGGGGTCAGTCTACACTGAAGCTTTCTTT. V and J are TRBV28 and TRBJ1-1, with D perhaps matching TRBD1 (5 bases). The germline V gene has CDR1 MDHEN and CDR2 SYDVKM. V was cut by 2 bases and J by 3 bases, with 16 bases left in between. The CDR3 is made up of 16 amino acids.

The genes are TRBV29-1 and TRBJ2-3; 9 bases agree with TRBD2. The CDR3 covers 14 residues. With V trimmed by 3 bases and J by 3 bases, 4 bases remained unmatched. CDR1 and CDR2 (germline): SQVTM, ANQGSEA. In DNA, the CDR3 is TGCAGCGTTGATTTAGCGGGAGAGACAGATACGCAGTATTTT. Protein sequence: CSVDLAGETDTQYF.

This clonotype turned up a few times. The J gene is TRBJ2-5, the V gene TRBV29-1, with a possible D match to TRBD1 (5 bases). The CDR3 is made up of 16 amino acids. Germline CDR1 SQVTM, CDR2 ANQGSEA. Trimming removed 6 bases at V and 6 bases at J, with 26 bases between. CDR3 sequence (DNA): TGCAGCGTCCGCAAAACAACCCAGGGTGCCGAGAAGACCCAGTACTTC. Amino acid sequence: CSVRKTTQGAEKTQYF.